The present T cell receptor beta chain was sequenced within a study of T cell responses to AZD1222 COVID-19 vaccine (dated by TCRdb to the early 2020s). Context from the whole study: AZD1222 recipients whose second dose came at about 4 weeks and those whose second dose came at about 12 weeks were combined into one group, since spike-specific TCR depth and breadth did not differ between the two schedules. A total of 233 trial participants underwent TCR sequencing, of whom under 220 had received two doses of AZD1222 and around 26 had received two doses of the MenACWY control vaccine. Trial participants were enrolled by age into subgroups of 18-55, 56-69 and 70-plus years, and about 150, 27 and 61 TCR-sequenced participants, respectively, were included in these subgroups. The paper's findings and limits, for the study overall: CD4 TCRs associated with the vaccine covered the entire spike protein, and the dominant responses were in regions 160-218 and 743-854. Only a handful of AZD1222 recipients were SARS-CoV-2 seropositive at baseline, limiting conclusions about previously exposed vaccinees. A significant rise in spike-specific TCR breadth and depth was observed after two AZD1222 doses relative to day 0 and relative to MenACWY recipients. The 56-69-year group was small, and its depth increase did not reach significance, likely because of low power. Because no day 14 peak-response samples were available, the repertoires could be characterized only after the peak T cell response. Epitopes outside the regions mutated in the B.1.351 and B.1.1.7 variants were reportedly recognized by nearly half of the unique spike-specific TCRs. Most participants were white British and females outnumbered males, and the authors suggested that clonal diversity may have been underestimated.

About this clone: Its antigen is not yet known. No base quality values were provided; no much bigger clone lies one nucleotide off.

The CDR3 covers 14 residues, taking in both the cysteine and the phenylalanine. CDR3 DNA is the only sequence kept; it has 42 bases, read in frame from the first base. Between the V and J ends, shortened by 2 bases and 2 bases respectively, the junction contains 7 bases. CDR1 and CDR2, per the germline V gene (reference sequence), are MNHEY and SMNVEV. The time point label, read with the paper, signifies: baseline before first vaccination. Vaccinee samples were obtained from the UK trials COV001 and COV002, which included a single-blind randomized controlled phase 2/3 trial of AZD1222 (ChAdOx1 nCoV-19) in healthy adults. Trial participant PBMC samples were collected at day 0 and day 28 after the second dose for TCRbeta chain sequencing. The CDR3 regions of human TCRbeta chains were subjected to immunosequencing. In the original analysis: TCRs in the repertoires were compared against a reference library of SARS-CoV-2-specific TCRs that had been generated with the MIRA antigen-specificity platform. Breadth meant the fraction of unique TCRs that were SARS-CoV-2-associated, whereas depth meant the fraction of total T cells that were SARS-CoV-2-associated. Using the MIRA data, every spike-specific TCR was mapped to the spike region that the TCR reacted to and assigned to either a CD4 or a CD8 class. Log10-transformed breadth and depth values were compared by one-way ANOVA with Sidak's multiple comparisons tests. As stored in TCRdb, this immuneACCESS dataset retains in-frame rearrangements with V and J assigned. A fraction of the clones does not appear; measured against another copy, unresolved V genes explain less than half of the discrepancy, and the remainder lacks a known reason. The V and J calls and clone size come from that table; D and trimming were worked out from the DNA. The sample table records roughly 28,000 clones; 93% of these occur just once. In total, the top ten clones hold 8.1% of the sample.

The rearrangement combines TRBV27 with TRBJ1-3, with the D gene call left open. The source material was peripheral blood, sampled on day 0 of AZD1222 vaccination. This receptor was identified in an adult in good health. The CDR3 protein: CASSLTSTGNTIYF. The nucleotides are TGTGCCAGCAGTTTAACTTCTACTGGAAACACCATATATTTT.